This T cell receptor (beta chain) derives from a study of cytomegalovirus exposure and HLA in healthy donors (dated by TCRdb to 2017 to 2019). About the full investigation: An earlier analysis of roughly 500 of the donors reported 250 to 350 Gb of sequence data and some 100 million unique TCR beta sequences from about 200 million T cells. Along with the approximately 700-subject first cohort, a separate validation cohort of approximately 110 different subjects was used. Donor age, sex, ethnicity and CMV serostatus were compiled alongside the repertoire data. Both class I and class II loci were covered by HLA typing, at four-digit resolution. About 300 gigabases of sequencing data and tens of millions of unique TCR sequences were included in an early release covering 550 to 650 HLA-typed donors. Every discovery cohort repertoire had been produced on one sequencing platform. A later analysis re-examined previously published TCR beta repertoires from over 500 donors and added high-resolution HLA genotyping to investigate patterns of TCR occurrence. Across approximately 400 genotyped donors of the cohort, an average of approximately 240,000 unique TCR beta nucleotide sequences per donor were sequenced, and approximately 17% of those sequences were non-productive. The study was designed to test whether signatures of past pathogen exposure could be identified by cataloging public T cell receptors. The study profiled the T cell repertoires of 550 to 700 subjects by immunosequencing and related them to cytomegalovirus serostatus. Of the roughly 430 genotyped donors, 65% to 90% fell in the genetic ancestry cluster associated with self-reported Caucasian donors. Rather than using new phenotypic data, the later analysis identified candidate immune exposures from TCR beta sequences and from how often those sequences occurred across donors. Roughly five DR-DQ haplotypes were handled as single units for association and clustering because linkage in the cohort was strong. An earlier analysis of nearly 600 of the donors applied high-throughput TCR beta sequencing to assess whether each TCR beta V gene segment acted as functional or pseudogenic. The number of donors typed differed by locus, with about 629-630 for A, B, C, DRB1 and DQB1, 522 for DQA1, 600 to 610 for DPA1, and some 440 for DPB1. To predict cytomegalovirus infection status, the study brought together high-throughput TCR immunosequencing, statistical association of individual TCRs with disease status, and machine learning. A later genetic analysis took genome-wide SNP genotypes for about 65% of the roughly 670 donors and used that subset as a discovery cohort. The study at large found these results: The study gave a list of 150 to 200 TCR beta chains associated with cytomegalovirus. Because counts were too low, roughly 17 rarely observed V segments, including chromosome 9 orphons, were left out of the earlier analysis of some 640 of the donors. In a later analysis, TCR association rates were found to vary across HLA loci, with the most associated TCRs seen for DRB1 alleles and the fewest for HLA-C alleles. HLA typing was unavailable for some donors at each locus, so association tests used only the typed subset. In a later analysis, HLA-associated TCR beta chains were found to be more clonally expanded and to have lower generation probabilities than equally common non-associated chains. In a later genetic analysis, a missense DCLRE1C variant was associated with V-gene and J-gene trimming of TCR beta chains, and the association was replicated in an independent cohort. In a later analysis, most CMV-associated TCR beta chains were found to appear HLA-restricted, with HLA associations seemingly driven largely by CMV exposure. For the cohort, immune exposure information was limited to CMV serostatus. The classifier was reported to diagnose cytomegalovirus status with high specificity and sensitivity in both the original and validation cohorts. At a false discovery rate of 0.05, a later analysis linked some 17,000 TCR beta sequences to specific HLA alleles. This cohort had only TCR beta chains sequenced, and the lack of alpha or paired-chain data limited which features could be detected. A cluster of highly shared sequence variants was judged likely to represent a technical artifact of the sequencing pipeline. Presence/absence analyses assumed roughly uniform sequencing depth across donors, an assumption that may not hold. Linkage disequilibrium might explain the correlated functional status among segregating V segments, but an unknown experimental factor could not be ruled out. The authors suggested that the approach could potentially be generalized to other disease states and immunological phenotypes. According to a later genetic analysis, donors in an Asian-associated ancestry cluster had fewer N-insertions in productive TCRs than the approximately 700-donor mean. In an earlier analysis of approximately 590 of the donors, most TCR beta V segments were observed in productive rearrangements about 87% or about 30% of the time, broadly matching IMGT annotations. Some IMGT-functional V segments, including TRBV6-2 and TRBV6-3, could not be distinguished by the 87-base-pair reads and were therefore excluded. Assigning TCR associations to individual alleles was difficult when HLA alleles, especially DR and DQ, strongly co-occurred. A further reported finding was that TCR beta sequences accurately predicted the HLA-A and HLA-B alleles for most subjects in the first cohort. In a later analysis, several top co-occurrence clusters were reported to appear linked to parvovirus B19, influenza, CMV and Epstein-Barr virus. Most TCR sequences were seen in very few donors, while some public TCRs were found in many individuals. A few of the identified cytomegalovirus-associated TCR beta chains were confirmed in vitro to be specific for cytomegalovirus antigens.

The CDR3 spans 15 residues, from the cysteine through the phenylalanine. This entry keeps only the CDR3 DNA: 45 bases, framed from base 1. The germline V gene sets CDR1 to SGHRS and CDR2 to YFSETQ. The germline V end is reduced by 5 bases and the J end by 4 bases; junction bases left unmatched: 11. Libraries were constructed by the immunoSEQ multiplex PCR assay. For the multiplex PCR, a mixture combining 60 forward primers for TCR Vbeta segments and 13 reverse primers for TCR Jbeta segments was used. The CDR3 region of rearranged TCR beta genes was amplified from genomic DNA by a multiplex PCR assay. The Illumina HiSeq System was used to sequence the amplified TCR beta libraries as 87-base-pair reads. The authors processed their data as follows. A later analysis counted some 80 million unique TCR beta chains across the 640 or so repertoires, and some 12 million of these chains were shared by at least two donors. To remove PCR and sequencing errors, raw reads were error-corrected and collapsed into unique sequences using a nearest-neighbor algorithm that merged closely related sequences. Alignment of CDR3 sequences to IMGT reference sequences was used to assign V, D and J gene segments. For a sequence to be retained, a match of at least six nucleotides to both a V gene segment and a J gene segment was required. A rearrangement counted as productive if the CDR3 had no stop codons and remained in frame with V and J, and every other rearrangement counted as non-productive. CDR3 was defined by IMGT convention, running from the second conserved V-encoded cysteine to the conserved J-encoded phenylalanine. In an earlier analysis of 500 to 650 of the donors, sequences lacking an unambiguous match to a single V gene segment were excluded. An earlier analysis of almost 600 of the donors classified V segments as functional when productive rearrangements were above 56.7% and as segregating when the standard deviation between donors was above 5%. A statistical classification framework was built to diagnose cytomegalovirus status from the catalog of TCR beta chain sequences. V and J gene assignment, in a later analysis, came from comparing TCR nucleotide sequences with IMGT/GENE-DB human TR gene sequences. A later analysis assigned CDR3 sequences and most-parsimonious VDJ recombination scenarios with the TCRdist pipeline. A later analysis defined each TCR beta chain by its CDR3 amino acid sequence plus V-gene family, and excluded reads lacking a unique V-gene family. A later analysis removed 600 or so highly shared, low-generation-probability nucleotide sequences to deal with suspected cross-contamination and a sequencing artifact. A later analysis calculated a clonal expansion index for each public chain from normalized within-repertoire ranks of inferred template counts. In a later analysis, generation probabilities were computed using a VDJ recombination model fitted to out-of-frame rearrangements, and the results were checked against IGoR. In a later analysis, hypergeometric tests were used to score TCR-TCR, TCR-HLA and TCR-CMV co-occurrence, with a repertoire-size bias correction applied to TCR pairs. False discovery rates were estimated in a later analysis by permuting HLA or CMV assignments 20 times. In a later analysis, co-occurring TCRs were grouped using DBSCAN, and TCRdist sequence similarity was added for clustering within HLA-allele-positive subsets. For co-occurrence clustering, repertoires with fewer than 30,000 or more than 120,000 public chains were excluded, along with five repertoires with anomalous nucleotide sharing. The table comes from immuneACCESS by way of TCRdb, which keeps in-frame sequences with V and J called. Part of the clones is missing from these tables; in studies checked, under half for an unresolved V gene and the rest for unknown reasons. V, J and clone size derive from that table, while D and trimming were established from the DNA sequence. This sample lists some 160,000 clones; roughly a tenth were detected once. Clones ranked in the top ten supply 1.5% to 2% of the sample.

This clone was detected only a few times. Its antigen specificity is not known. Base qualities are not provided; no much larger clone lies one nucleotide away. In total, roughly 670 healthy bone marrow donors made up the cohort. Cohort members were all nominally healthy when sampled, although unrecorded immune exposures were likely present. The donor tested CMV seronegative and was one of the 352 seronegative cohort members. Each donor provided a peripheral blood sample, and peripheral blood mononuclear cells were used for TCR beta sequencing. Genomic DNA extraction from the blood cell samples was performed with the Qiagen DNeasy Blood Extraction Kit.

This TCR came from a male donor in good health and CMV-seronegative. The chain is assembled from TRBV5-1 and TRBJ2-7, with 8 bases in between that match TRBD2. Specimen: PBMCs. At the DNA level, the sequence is TGCGCCAGCAGACACGACCCGGGAGGGCCTTACGAGCAGTACTTC. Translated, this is CASRHDPGGPYEQYF. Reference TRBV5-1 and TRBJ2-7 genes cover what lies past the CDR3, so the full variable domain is KAGVTQTPRYLIKTRGQQVTLSCSPISGHRSVSWYQQTPGQGLQFLFEYFSETQRNKGNFPGRFSGRQFSNSRSEMNVSTLELGDSALYLCASRHDPGGPYEQYFGPGTRLTVT.